This T cell receptor (beta chain) was sequenced during a study of OX40 agonist ivuxolimab in advanced cancers. The assay was immunoSEQ multiplex PCR, and TCRdb's table has in-frame clones only and misses some. The sample lists nearly 80,000 clones, around 85% occurring once. Germline V gives CDR1 SGHTA, CDR2 FQGNSA. Trimming left V 1 base short and J 9 bases short, with 10 bases between. The CDR3 totals 13 residues. Here the sequenced sample was CD4+ or CD8+ T cells sorted from blood, taken in a trial of the OX40 agonist ivuxolimab. V usage is TRBV7-2 and J usage is TRBJ2-1; D gene unclear. This receptor was taken from an adult with an advanced solid tumor such as melanoma, head and neck, liver or kidney cancer. The CDR3 region has the DNA TGTGCCAGCAGCTTAGTTGGCGTTGGTGAGCAGTTCTTC. Protein sequence: CASSLVGVGEQFF.